The rows below give T cell receptor beta chains drawn from one sample of a study of T-cell reconstitution after alpha-beta-depleted transplantation in children. TCRdb reprocessed the PCR reads via MiXCR and lists one record per CDR3 protein. The sample includes 500,000 or so distinct CDR3 sequences, 32% seen only once; the top ten take 2% to 3%. Source: PBMCs from the stem cell graft donor, taken from the stem cell graft. These receptors came from a human donor who donated a stem cell graft to a child with aplastic anemia. Each CDR3 is given with its conserved first and last residue.

j_gene	v_gene	CDR3aa
TRBJ2-1	TRBV7-2	CASSLNGQLQYNEQFF
TRBJ1-2	TRBV6-4	CASSEQAGDNYGYTF
TRBJ2-1	TRBV10-3	CAISESGIAGGYEQFF
TRBJ2-2	TRBV12-3/TRBV12-4	CASSWGMGELFF
TRBJ2-5	TRBV5-1	CSSSFGTGQETQYF
TRBJ1-1	TRBV18	CASSGQGRSDTEAFF
TRBJ1-4	TRBV19	CASSPPRVNEKLFF
TRBJ2-5	TRBV5-1	CASSLGQFQETQYF
TRBJ1-5	TRBV12-3/TRBV12-4	CASSSQGGSNQPQHF
TRBJ1-3	TRBV30	CSVGISGNTIYF
TRBJ1-1	TRBV5-1	CASSQNRGSGAEAFF
TRBJ2-6	TRBV6-5	CASSYGYSGANVLTF
TRBJ1-1	TRBV6-2/TRBV6-3	CASGRGEIAEAFF
TRBJ2-7	TRBV29-1	CSVVRSSGYEQYF
TRBJ1-2	TRBV9	CASSPDAGANYGYTF
TRBJ2-1	TRBV6-1	CASSERTSVGNEQFF
TRBJ1-6	TRBV4-3	CASSQVSTGPYNSPLHF
TRBJ2-6	TRBV18	CASSPRGAGANVLTF
TRBJ1-2	TRBV10-2	CASSVVTGNYGYTF
TRBJ1-6	TRBV20-1	CSARPPGRTTHSPLHF
TRBJ2-1	TRBV27	CASSFEAINYNEQFF
TRBJ2-5	TRBV9	CASSGGTVQETQYF
TRBJ2-3	TRBV20-1	CSARGLTSLDTQYF
TRBJ2-7	TRBV6-2/TRBV6-3	CASSFGQFYEQYF
TRBJ1-3	TRBV20-1	CCARDRGGLSSGNTIYF
TRBJ2-2	TRBV29-1	CSVSGGQGLADGELFF
TRBJ1-5	TRBV27	CASSSDRFGSQPQHF
TRBJ2-1	TRBV6-1	CASILGLAGGPRNEQFF
TRBJ1-5	TRBV5-1	CASSYRQPWWPQHF
TRBJ2-5	TRBV12-3/TRBV12-4	CASRAGQHQETQYF
TRBJ1-1	TRBV30	CAWRLTGRMNTEAFF
TRBJ2-1	TRBV7-6	CASSLAGQGSSYNEQFF
TRBJ2-3	TRBV19	CASTHPGGNLRDIQGNTQYF
TRBJ2-3	TRBV18	CASSKKAPKGSGYTDTQYF
TRBJ1-1	TRBV12-3/TRBV12-4	CASVLRDRGAFF
TRBJ1-1	TRBV6-5	CASSYIGANTEAFF
TRBJ2-2	TRBV20-1	CSAKTGGAGTGELFF
TRBJ2-1	TRBV12-3/TRBV12-4	CASSFWGSGGYSYNEQFF
TRBJ1-2	TRBV12-3/TRBV12-4	CASSLGRVISGGYTF
TRBJ2-1	TRBV6-1	CASTDRGKVHNEQFF
TRBJ2-1	TRBV7-9	CASSFYVGVLNEQFF